This is a list of T cell receptor beta chains from one sample in a study of graft-versus-host responses after intestinal transplantation. Only in-frame clones appear in the TCRdb table, and some are missing; sequencing was by immunoSEQ multiplex PCR. The sample consists of roughly 62,000 clones, around nine tenths of them appearing once. Sequenced material: PBMCs, taken 118 to 130 days after intestinal transplantation. These receptors were taken from a human patient who received an intestinal transplant, so some T cells may come from the graft donor. The CDR3 runs from the conserved cysteine through the conserved F or W. D genes are given only for firm matches. The listing skips clone size in some rows; elsewhere it reads once, few, many or a size class.

>.|TRBV6-5|.|TRBJ2-7
TGTGCCAGCAGTTACCGGGCGTCCGGATCCTACGAGCAGTACTTC
CASSYRASGSYEQYF
>few|TRBV4-1|TRBD1|TRBJ1-3
TGCGCCAGCAGCCAGTTTTCGACAGGGGGAATTGGAAACACCATATATTTT
CASSQFSTGGIGNTIYF
>.|TRBV7-9|.|TRBJ2-1
TGTGCCAGCAGCCTACTCGTAGGGCGCAATGAGCAGTTCTTC
CASSLLVGRNEQFF
>.|TRBV18|.|TRBJ2-6
TGTGCCAGCTCGCGGAACAGGTCTGGGGCCAACGTCCTGACTTTC
CASSRNRSGANVLTF
>.|TRBV13|TRBD2|TRBJ2-5
TGTGCCAGCCAAAGGCGGGGGAGAGAGACCCAGTACTTC
CASQRRGRETQYF
>.|TRBV10-1|.|TRBJ2-1
TGCGCCAGCCGAATCGATGGGGGGAACAATGAGCAGTTCTTC
CASRIDGGNNEQFF
>once|TRBV7-6|TRBD2|TRBJ2-3
TGTGCCAGCAGCTTATGGGGCCCGGGACTAGCTAGCACAGATACGCAGTATTTT
CASSLWGPGLASTDTQYF
>.|TRBV4-1|.|TRBJ1-5
TGCGCCAGCAGCAAAGTTTTGAGTTATAGCAATCAGCCCCAGCATTTT
CASSKVLSYSNQPQHF
>.|TRBV28|.|TRBJ1-2
TGTGCCAGCAGAGCGCAGGGGCTACCTTATGGCTACACCTTC
CASRAQGLPYGYTF
>once|TRBV4-1|TRBD1|TRBJ1-1
TGCGCCAGCAGCCAAGGTGGACAGGGAACAGTCACTGAAGCTTTCTTT
CASSQGGQGTVTEAFF
>.|TRBV5-4|.|TRBJ2-5
TGTGCCAGCAGCTTGGGGCAGAACCAAGAGACCCAGTACTTC
CASSLGQNQETQYF
>few|TRBV21-1|.|TRBJ1-1
TGTGCCAGCAGCTCCGGGGGGGGAACCAACACTGAAGCTTTCTTT
CASSSGGGTNTEAFF
>.|TRBV10-1|TRBD1|TRBJ1-1
TGCGCCAGCAGTGACTTCAGGGGGCCTCCCACTGAAGCTTTCTTT
CASSDFRGPPTEAFF
>.|TRBV20-1|TRBD2|TRBJ2-7
TGCAGTGCTAGCGGGAGGTACGAGCAGTACTTC
CSASGRYEQYF
>.|TRBV11-2|.|TRBJ1-6
TGTGCCAGCAGCCTCCCCCGAGTTTCTTATAATTCACCCCTCCACTTT
CASSLPRVSYNSPLHF
>.|TRBV5-6|TRBD2|TRBJ2-3
TGTGCCAGCAGCTCGTCTAGCGGGTGGACGTCAGATACGCAGTATTTT
CASSSSSGWTSDTQYF
>.|TRBV19|TRBD1|TRBJ2-2
TGTGCCAGTAGTATTACAGGGGCGAACACCGGGGAGCTGTTTTTT
CASSITGANTGELFF
>.|TRBV6-5|TRBD1|TRBJ2-7
TGTGCCAGCAGTCCTGACAGGGGGGCCTACGAGCAGTACTTC
CASSPDRGAYEQYF
>.|TRBV30|.|TRBJ1-2
TGTGCCTGGAGTGTACGCGGACTGTCCTATGGCTACACCTTC
CAWSVRGLSYGYTF
>.|TRBV6-6|.|TRBJ2-7
TGTGCCAGCAGCCAACCCGGCCAGACTGGATCCGAGCAGTACTTC
CASSQPGQTGSEQYF
>.|TRBV7-8|.|TRBJ2-4
TGTGCCAGCAGCCCCCCTGGACAGATCACGCTAGCCAAAAACATTCAGTACTTC
CASSPPGQITLAKNIQYF
>.|TRBV29-1|.|TRBJ2-7
TGCAGCGTTTTTGCGAGTGCGGGGAGCTCCTACGAGCAGTACTTC
CSVFASAGSSYEQYF
>.|TRBV10-1|.|TRBJ2-1
TGCGCCAGCAGTCAGTACAATGAGCAGTTCTTC
CASSQYNEQFF
>.|TRBV6-1|.|TRBJ2-3
TGTGCCAGCAGTGAACAGCCAGACAGCACAGATACGCAGTATTTT
CASSEQPDSTDTQYF
>.|TRBV7-6|.|TRBJ1-2
TGTGCCAGCAGCTTAGCGGGGTGGGGGATTAACTATGGCTACACCTTC
CASSLAGWGINYGYTF
>.|TRBV5-1|TRBD1|TRBJ2-7
TGCGCCAGCAGCCCACCGGGACAGGGGTTCTACGAGCAGTACTTC
CASSPPGQGFYEQYF
>.|TRBV19|.|TRBJ1-5
TGTGCCAGTAGTACAGGGAACAATCAGCCCCAGCATTTT
CASSTGNNQPQHF
>.|TRBV5-4|TRBD2|TRBJ2-3
TGTGCCAGCAGCTTGCGTAGCGGGGGGCATAGCACAGATACGCAGTATTTT
CASSLRSGGHSTDTQYF
>.|TRBV7-2|TRBD2|TRBJ2-1
TGTGCCAGCAGCTTGCCGGGACTAGCGGGAGTTGAGCAGTTCTTC
CASSLPGLAGVEQFF
>.|TRBV18|.|TRBJ2-3
TGTGCCAGCTCACCATCGCTAACAGATACGCAGTATTTT
CASSPSLTDTQYF
>.|TRBV5-4|.|TRBJ2-7
TGTGCCAGCAGCTTGAGTCTGGTGGGGAGCTCCTACGAGCAGTACTTC
CASSLSLVGSSYEQYF
>once|TRBV7-2|.|TRBJ2-2
TGTGCCAGCAGCTTATTTATGTCCGGGGAGCTGTTTTTT
CASSLFMSGELFF
>.|TRBV18|.|TRBJ2-1
TGTGCCAGCTCACCACCGTCTGGACTCCCTATGGGTGAGCAGTTCTTC
CASSPPSGLPMGEQFF
>.|TRBV6-5|.|TRBJ2-2
TGTGCCAGCAGACTACAGGCGAACACCGGGGAGCTGTTTTTT
CASRLQANTGELFF
>.|TRBV28|.|TRBJ2-7
TGTGCCAGCAGTTCCCCGGGCAGGATAGTTTACGAGCAGTACTTC
CASSSPGRIVYEQYF
>.|TRBV11-2|TRBD1|TRBJ1-3
TGTGCCAGCAGGAAAATACAGGGGGGCTCTGGAAACACCATATATTTT
CASRKIQGGSGNTIYF
>.|TRBV7-2|.|TRBJ2-1
TGTGCCAGCACTCTCAGGGGTTCCTACAATGAGCAGTTCTTC
CASTLRGSYNEQFF
>.|TRBV11-3|TRBD2|TRBJ2-7
TGTGCCAGCAGCCAAGGACTAGCGAGCGAGCAGTACTTC
CASSQGLASEQYF
>.|TRBV21-1|.|TRBJ2-2
TGTGCCAGCAGCAAAGTGAATCAGAGAAGGGCCGGGGAGCTGTTTTTT
CASSKVNQRRAGELFF
>.|TRBV6-1|.|TRBJ2-1
TGTGCCAGCAGTGAGGCCAACCCTAACAATGAGCAGTTCTTC
CASSEANPNNEQFF
>once|TRBV29-1|.|TRBJ2-3
TGCAGCGTTGAGGGTGCGGACAGCGGGACAGATACGCAGTATTTT
CSVEGADSGTDTQYF
>once|TRBV7-8|TRBD1|TRBJ2-5
TGTGCCAGCAGCCACCCCGGGACAGGCCTTTGGGAGCAGTACTTC
CASSHPGTGLWEQYF
>.|TRBV9|TRBD1|TRBJ2-7
TGTGCCAGCAGCGTAGCTACAGGGGTCACCTACGAGCAGTACTTC
CASSVATGVTYEQYF
>.|TRBV5-5|.|TRBJ2-7
TGTGCCAGCAGCTTGGGCAGAGCCTACGAGCAGTACTTC
CASSLGRAYEQYF
>.|TRBV6-6|TRBD2|TRBJ2-7
TGTGCCAGCAGTTACTCTCCTAGCGGGTACGAGCAGTACTTC
CASSYSPSGYEQYF
>.|TRBV9|.|TRBJ2-3
TGTGCCAGCACCCCTTTTGGCGAGAGCACAGATACGCAGTATTTT
CASTPFGESTDTQYF
>.|TRBV19|.|TRBJ2-6
TGTGCCAGTAGTATAGCCCGTACCGGGGCCAACATCCTGACTTTC
CASSIARTGANILTF
>.|TRBV7-6|.|TRBJ2-7
TGTGCCAGCAGCTTAACTTTCGGTGAAGGCGAGCAGTACTTC
CASSLTFGEGEQYF